Presented here are 21 T cell receptor beta chains from one specimen sequenced in a study of blood T cell repertoires in COVID-19. Clones were sequenced by immunoSEQ multiplex PCR, and TCRdb holds only the in-frame ones, with some missing. The sample holds fewer than 250,000 clones; around 83% are singletons and the top ten take about 8%. Sequencing was done on a sample of peripheral blood. These receptors were obtained from a woman aged 50 to 65 with acute or convalescent COVID-19.

The genes are TRBV18 and TRBJ2-2; a weak D match, TRBD2 (5 bases). V lost 0 bases and J lost 5, with 7 bases in between. CDR3 size: 14 residues. In germline, CDR1 is KGHSH, CDR2 LQKENI. In DNA form, the CDR3 reads TGTGCCAGCTCACCACCGGAGCGGACCGGGGAGCTGTTTTTT. This gives the protein CASSPPERTGELFF.

The chain carries TRBV11-3 and TRBJ2-5; 11 bases agree with TRBD2. The CDR3 spans 15 residues. V was clipped by 5 bases and J by 1 base; unmatched bases: 3. Germline CDR1 reads SGHNT; CDR2 reads YENEEA. In nucleotides, the CDR3 is TGTGCCAGCAGCCCCGGGACTAGCGGCCAAGAGACCCAGTACTTC. It specifies CASSPGTSGQETQYF.

This rearrangement joins TRBV4-3 to TRBJ1-3; D is perhaps TRBD1 (6 bases). Per germline, CDR1 LGHNA and CDR2 YSLEER. The length of the CDR3 is 15 residues. V was trimmed by 1 base and J by 2 bases, leaving 9 bases between them. CDR3 in DNA: TGCGCCAGCAGCCAAGCGCCAGGGGCTGGAAACACCATATATTTT. Protein: CASSQAPGAGNTIYF.

CDR3 coding DNA: TGTGCCAGCAGTTTCGGACTAGCGGGAGCTGATACGCAGTATTTT. Amino acid sequence: CASSFGLAGADTQYF. The chain joins TRBV5-6 to TRBJ2-3; TRBD2 matches 13 bases. Germline CDR1 is SGHDT and CDR2 is YYEEEE. V was clipped by 5 bases and J by 6 bases; unmatched bases: 6. The CDR3 is made up of 15 amino acids.

The V gene is TRBV13, the J gene TRBJ2-4; 9 bases are a match to TRBD2. The J segment lost 0 bases and the V segment lost 5 bases, leaving 2 bases of the junction unmatched. Germline CDR1 reads PRHDT; CDR2 reads FYEKMQ (reference sequence). CDR3 length equals 15 residues. The CDR3 nucleotides are TGTGCCAGCAGCGGCGGGGGGGTAGCCAAAAACATTCAGTACTTC. As protein: CASSGGGVAKNIQYF.

The chain combines TRBV6-4 with TRBJ1-3; no firm D call. The germline V gene has CDR1 MRHNA and CDR2 SNTAGT. V was pared by 4 bases and J by 0 bases, with 13 bases between. This CDR3 comprises 16 residues. The CDR3 nucleotides read TGTGCCAGCAGTGCGCGGCAGCCGAGCTCTGGAAACACCATATATTTT. Protein: CASSARQPSSGNTIYF.

CDR3 in amino acids: CASTQPSGSSYNEQFF. The CDR3 DNA is TGTGCCAGTACCCAACCTAGCGGGAGCTCCTACAATGAGCAGTTCTTC. V gene TRBV19 combines with J gene TRBJ2-1; TRBD2 matches 10 bases. The length of the CDR3 is 16 residues. Germline V CDR1 and CDR2: LNHDA, SQIVND (reference sequence). V trimming: 7 bases; J trimming: 0 bases; junction bases outside the gene matches: 6.

V is TRBV6-5 and J is TRBJ2-7; D might be TRBD1 (5 bases). This CDR3 comprises 13 residues. Trimming removed 6 bases at V and 5 bases at J, with 14 bases between. The V gene's germline CDR1 is MNHEY and CDR2 SVGAGI. Here the CDR3 reads CASSVQGTHEQYF. CDR3 nucleotides: TGTGCCAGCAGCGTCCAGGGAACCCACGAGCAGTACTTC.

There are many counts of this clone. The J gene is TRBJ1-4, the V gene TRBV19, with D maybe TRBD1 (6 bases). Trimming removed 7 bases at V and 8 bases at J, with 20 bases between. The CDR3 consists of 15 residues. Germline V lookup: CDR1 LNHDA, CDR2 SQIVND (reference sequence). The CDR3 DNA follows: TGTGCCAGTACTCCCTCGGACAGCCCTTGGGAAAAACTGTTTTTT. It encodes CASTPSDSPWEKLFF. Supplemented by reference TRBV19 and TRBJ1-4, the full variable domain reads DGGITQSPKYLFRKEGQNVTLSCEQNLNHDAMYWYRQDPGQGLRLIYYSQIVNDFQKGDIAEGYSVSREKKESFPLTVTSAQKNPTAFYLCASTPSDSPWEKLFFGSGTQLSVL.

The chain links TRBV4-2 to TRBJ2-2; D remains unclear. Germline V gives CDR1 LGHNA, CDR2 YNFKEQ. Trimming shortened V by 0 bases and J by 6 bases, and 5 bases separated the two germline ends. CDR3 size: 13 residues. CDR3 protein: CASSQEVAGELFF. For the CDR3, the DNA is TGTGCCAGCAGCCAAGAGGTAGCCGGGGAGCTGTTTTTT.

The rearrangement links TRBV10-3 to TRBJ1-3; TRBD1 agrees at 11 bases. The trim removed 6 bases at V and 1 base at J, leaving 2 bases unmatched. CDR3 length equals 15 residues. Germline CDR1 reads ENHRY; CDR2 reads SYGVKD. Here the CDR3 reads CAIRGTGGSGNTIYF. For the CDR3, the DNA is TGTGCCATCAGGGGGACAGGGGGTTCTGGAAACACCATATATTTT.

This chain connects TRBV9 to TRBJ2-3; a weak D match, TRBD1 (5 bases). CDR1 is SGDLS, CDR2 YYNGEE, per germline. CDR3 length: 15 amino acids. Trimming shortened V by 1 base and J by 0 bases, and 9 bases separated the two germline ends. The DNA for the CDR3 is TGTGCCAGCAGCGTAAGTGGGGCTAGCACAGATACGCAGTATTTT. As protein: CASSVSGASTDTQYF.

V is TRBV30 and J is TRBJ1-1, with D unresolved. Germline assignment: CDR1 GTSNPN and CDR2 SVGIG (reference sequence). This CDR3 has 13 residues. V lost 3 bases, J lost 0 bases, and 8 bases lay in between. The CDR3 is CAWREGLNTEAFF. The DNA for the CDR3 is TGTGCCTGGAGGGAGGGCTTGAACACTGAAGCTTTCTTT.

The table lists this clone with a count of one. This chain uses TRBV18 with TRBJ1-5; possibly TRBD1 for D (5 bases). This CDR3 has 15 residues. V lost 3 bases and J 3 bases, leaving 12 bases between the germline ends. Germline CDR1 is KGHSH and CDR2 is LQKENI. CDR3: CASSPRQLPNQPQHF. In DNA form, the CDR3 reads TGTGCCAGCTCACCGAGACAGCTCCCCAATCAGCCCCAGCATTTT.

The V call is TRBV5-1, the J call TRBJ2-7; 9 bases agree with TRBD1. Germline V lookup: CDR1 SGHRS, CDR2 YFSETQ. The CDR3 is made up of 14 amino acids. The J segment lost 4 bases and the V segment lost 4 bases, leaving 6 bases of the junction unmatched. The DNA of the CDR3 is TGCGCCAGCAGCCCTATTGGGACAGGGTACGAGCAGTACTTC. Translation gives CASSPIGTGYEQYF.

The rearrangement uses TRBV12-5 and TRBJ2-5, with D hard to call. Germline V gene sequence: CDR1 LGHNT, CDR2 FRNRAP. This CDR3 spans 11 amino acids. V was shortened by 7 bases and J by 1 base, with 4 bases between the two germline ends. As DNA, the CDR3 is TGTGCTAGTGCCCTCCAAGAGACCCAGTACTTC. Its protein product is CASALQETQYF. The full variable domain, in which reference TRBV12-5 and TRBJ2-5 provide the parts outside the CDR3, is DARVTQTPRHKVTEMGQEVTMRCQPILGHNTVFWYRQTMMQGLELLAYFRNRAPLDDSGMPKDRFSAEMPDATLATLKIQPSEPRDSAVYFCASALQETQYFGPGTRLLVL.

This chain's CDR3 is CANNRGPNYGYTF. In nucleotides, the CDR3 is TGTGCCAACAACAGGGGGCCTAACTATGGCTACACCTTC. The chain couples TRBV6-6 to TRBJ1-2; 9 bases agree with TRBD1. Germline assignment: CDR1 MNHNY and CDR2 SVGAGI (reference sequence). This CDR3 is built from 13 residues. J gave up 0 bases and V 10 bases, and 3 bases lay outside the gene matches.

V and J are TRBV7-2 and TRBJ2-7, with a tentative D call TRBD2 (5 bases). The CDR3 has 13 amino acids. V gave up 5 bases and J gave up 3 bases, with 11 bases separating them. In germline, CDR1 is SGHTA, CDR2 FQGNSA. The CDR3 DNA is TGTGCCAGCAGCCCGTGGACTGACTACGAGCAGTACTTC. Encoded protein: CASSPWTDYEQYF.

As DNA, the CDR3 is TGCGCCAGCACCGCCCGCCAGGGGGAAAAACTGTTTTTT. Residues: CASTARQGEKLFF. The chain carries TRBV5-1 and TRBJ1-4; a possible D gene is TRBD1 (6 bases). With 6 bases removed from V and 8 bases from J, the gap between germline ends came to 14 bases. The CDR3 has 13 amino acids. Per germline, CDR1 SGHRS and CDR2 YFSETQ.

This rearrangement joins TRBV19 to TRBJ2-5, with TRBD2 matching 12 bases. Germline-derived CDR1 and CDR2 are LNHDA and SQIVND (reference sequence). The V gene end was trimmed by 5 bases and the J gene end by 0 bases; junction bases not matched to a gene: 10. CDR3 length: 18 residues. CDR3 amino acids: CASSYAASGRVYQETQYF. DNA of the CDR3: TGTGCCAGTAGTTATGCGGCTAGCGGGAGGGTGTACCAAGAGACCCAGTACTTC.

The CDR3 DNA follows: TGTGCCAGCAGTGAAGTTGAACAGGGGGCTGGAAACACCATATATTTT. Translated: CASSEVEQGAGNTIYF. V gene TRBV6-1 combines with J gene TRBJ1-3; TRBD1 matches at 8 bases. CDR3 length: 16 residues. The V gene's germline CDR1 is MNHNS and CDR2 SASEGT. The ends lost 1 base at V and 2 bases at J; junction bases unmatched: 4.